The present T cell receptor (beta chain) was sequenced within a study of shared clonotypes between healthy human individuals. Study-level results: Across four donors, naive CD4 shared roughly 5%, naive CD8 about 3.2%, memory CD4 2.3%, memory CD8 over 0.3%.

On this clone itself: Its antigen remains unknown.

CDR1 and CDR2 from the germline V gene are SGHRS and YFSETQ. The CDR3 spans 15 residues. Unmatched junction bases numbered 11, after V lost 4 bases and J lost 4 bases. Method: immunoSEQ multiplex PCR; TCRdb's copy keeps in-frame clones and lacks some. The table shows some 2.3 million clones, with about 92% occurring only once. What was sequenced was naive CD4+ T cells from PBMCs. Subset meaning: CD45RA+ positively selected. This sequence joins TRBV5-1 and TRBJ2-7, with TRBD1 matching over 7 bases. This receptor was identified in a man between 18 and 29 years old in good health. Some clones in this sample may be carry-over from other donors' samples. The CDR3 is CASSLTPGQHYEQYF. The CDR3 nucleotides are TGCGCCAGCAGCCTCACACCGGGACAGCATTACGAGCAGTACTTC.